This T cell receptor beta chain was obtained from a study of T cell clonotyping in hematopoietic cell transplantation. General study results and limits: CD4 and CD8 repertoire contributions could not be separated without sorting. At the given depth, recipient repertoires were over 95% de novo clonotypes. Pathologically expanded recipient clonotypes increased progressively from day 30 to day 180 as diversity fell.

Only in-frame clones appear in the TCRdb table, and some are missing; sequencing was by immunoSEQ multiplex PCR. Altogether about 5,000 clones are present, around 77% being singletons, with the ten largest covering roughly 29%. On this clone itself: What it binds is unknown.

The CDR3 is 15 residues long. The V and J ends lost 5 bases and 5 bases, in that order; junction bases with no gene match: 9. Germline V gene lookup returns CDR1 LGHNA and CDR2 YNFKEQ. The chain couples TRBV4-2 to TRBJ2-1, with TRBD1 matching 7 bases. This TCR derives from a female patient aged 50 to 60 who had an allogeneic stem cell transplant, so the T cells may come from the graft donor. Some clones in this sample may be carry-over from other donors' samples. The sequencing here drew on PBMCs, taken 100 days after allogeneic stem cell transplant. The DNA for the CDR3 is TGTGCCAGCAGCTTGAACAGGGGAACCAACAATGAGCAGTTCTTC. Its protein product is CASSLNRGTNNEQFF.